This T cell receptor (beta chain) was retrieved from a study of tumor and adjacent non-tumor tissue in lung cancer. Turning to the study itself: The patients, 10 to 11 men and roughly 5 women, were roughly 30 to 80 with stage I to III disease. Study-wide findings and caveats: Tumor TCR diversity, when higher, was linked to shorter survival. Compared with tumor, normal lung showed significantly lower TCR diversity.

The template was RNA from unsorted bulk tissue. Chemotherapy-naive patients with new lung cancer underwent thoracic surgery in China, August–November 2014. In regard to this clonotype: Antigen unknown.

Germline CDR1 MNHNY, CDR2 SVGAGI (reference sequence). V lost 2 bases and J lost 10, with 8 bases in between. The CDR3 runs 11 residues. The library came from three nested PCR rounds adapted from ARM-PCR protocols. TCRdb used MiXCR to reprocess the multiplex PCR reads, holding one entry per CDR3 protein. The data contain roughly 81,000 distinct CDR3 sequences, 55% to 70% of them singletons. The sample taken for sequencing was lung tumor tissue. The genes are TRBV6-6 and TRBJ1-2; D call uncertain. This TCR was recovered from a woman aged 65 to 85 with non-small cell lung cancer. CDR3 residues: CASSYSDVYTF. CDR3 coding DNA: TGTGCCAGCAGTTACAGCGATGTCTACACCTTC.